The T cell receptor beta chain described here comes from a study of cytomegalovirus exposure and HLA in healthy donors (dated by TCRdb to 2016 to 2017). Describing the broader study: An earlier analysis of 587 of the donors reported approximately 280 Gb of sequence data and 95 million to 140 million unique TCR beta sequences obtained from about 170 million T cells. A later genetic analysis used genome-wide SNP genotypes for about 55% of the 666 donors, treating that subset as a discovery cohort. The T cell repertoires of 700 or so subjects were profiled by immunosequencing and related to cytomegalovirus serostatus. Four to six DR-DQ haplotypes were handled as single units for association and clustering, since linkage in the cohort was strong. An early release covering approximately 600 HLA-typed donors comprised 250 to 350 gigabases of sequencing data and 85 million or so unique TCR sequences. In an earlier analysis of 587 of the donors, high-throughput TCR beta sequencing was used to judge whether each TCR beta V gene segment behaved as functional or pseudogenic. The later analysis used no new phenotypic data to find candidate immune exposures, relying instead on TCR beta sequences and their occurrence across donors. The study aimed to test whether cataloging public T cell receptors could reveal signatures of past pathogen exposure. On average, over 200,000 unique TCR beta nucleotide sequences were sequenced per donor among roughly 430 genotyped donors of the cohort, with roughly 18% of those sequences being non-productive. HLA typing included class I and class II loci at four-digit resolution. The study combined high-throughput TCR immunosequencing, statistical association of individual TCRs with disease status, and machine learning to predict cytomegalovirus infection status. Every discovery cohort repertoire had been produced on one sequencing platform. The number of typed donors differed by locus: about 620-640 for A, B, C, DRB1 and DQB1; some 540 for DQA1; 606 for DPA1; and some 430 for DPB1. Donor age, sex, ethnicity and CMV serostatus were compiled together with the repertoire data. A later analysis re-examined previously published TCR beta repertoires from 600 to 700 donors and added high-resolution HLA genotyping to investigate patterns of TCR occurrence. A separate validation cohort of about 110 different subjects was used in addition to the roughly 670-subject first cohort. Among the roughly 400 genotyped donors, around 79% belonged to the genetic ancestry cluster associated with self-reported Caucasian donors. Points the paper makes about the study in general: The classifier was reported to diagnose cytomegalovirus status with high specificity and sensitivity in both the original cohort and the validation cohort. A group of highly shared sequence variants was considered likely to be a technical artifact of the sequencing pipeline. The 87-base-pair reads could not distinguish some IMGT-functional V segments, including TRBV6-2 and TRBV6-3, so those segments were excluded. HLA typing was unavailable for some donors at each locus, so association tests used only the typed subset. A further reported finding was that TCR beta sequences accurately predicted the HLA-A and HLA-B alleles for most subjects in the first cohort. While some public TCRs were present in many individuals, most TCR sequences turned up only very rarely across donors. In a later analysis, HLA-associated TCR beta chains were found to be more clonally expanded and to have lower generation probabilities than equally common non-associated chains. In a later analysis, the rate of TCR association differed among HLA loci, with DRB1 alleles having the most associated TCRs and HLA-C alleles having the fewest. In a later genetic analysis, fewer N-insertions in productive TCRs were reported among donors in an Asian-associated ancestry cluster than the roughly 700-donor mean. In a later analysis, several top co-occurrence clusters were reported to appear linked to parvovirus B19, influenza, CMV and Epstein-Barr virus. Because counts were too low, roughly 16 rarely observed V segments, including chromosome 9 orphons, were left out of the earlier analysis of several hundred of the donors. Specific HLA alleles were associated with some 15,000 TCR beta sequences at a false discovery rate of 0.05 in a later analysis. Three of the identified cytomegalovirus-associated TCR beta chains were confirmed in vitro to be specific for cytomegalovirus antigens. Most CMV-associated TCR beta chains appeared to be HLA-restricted in a later analysis, and the HLA associations seemed to be driven largely by CMV exposure. An association between a missense DCLRE1C variant and V-gene and J-gene trimming of TCR beta chains was found in a later genetic analysis and replicated in an independent cohort. Assigning TCR associations to individual alleles was difficult when HLA alleles, especially DR and DQ, strongly co-occurred. In an earlier analysis of more than 500 of the donors, most TCR beta V segments appeared in productive rearrangements about 87% or about 30% of the time, broadly matching IMGT annotations. A total of roughly 160 TCR beta chains were listed by the study as associated with cytomegalovirus. This cohort had only TCR beta chains sequenced, and the lack of alpha or paired-chain data limited which features could be detected. The presence/absence analyses assumed that sequencing depth was roughly uniform across donors, and that assumption may not be true. Correlated functional status among segregating V segments might be attributable to linkage disequilibrium, but an unknown experimental factor could not be ruled out. According to the authors, the approach could potentially be generalized to other disease states and immunological phenotypes. For the cohort, immune exposure information was limited to CMV serostatus.

Preparation of the library involved the immunoSEQ multiplex PCR assay. For the multiplex PCR, a mixture combining 60 forward primers for TCR Vbeta segments and 13 reverse primers for TCR Jbeta segments was used. The CDR3 region of rearranged TCR beta genes was amplified from genomic DNA with a multiplex PCR assay. The Illumina HiSeq System was used to sequence the amplified TCR beta libraries as 87-base-pair reads. On the authors' methods: A later analysis counted around 72 million unique TCR beta chains across the 670 or so repertoires, and around 12 million of these chains were shared by at least two donors. A nearest-neighbor algorithm error-corrected the raw reads and collapsed the reads into unique sequences, merging closely related sequences to remove PCR and sequencing errors. CDR3 sequences were aligned to IMGT reference sequences to assign V, D and J gene segments. Each retained sequence needed at least a six-nucleotide match to both a V gene segment and a J gene segment. Rearrangements were called productive when the CDR3 lacked stop codons and stayed in frame with V and J; all others were non-productive. Following IMGT convention, CDR3 was defined as the stretch from the second conserved V-encoded cysteine up to the conserved J-encoded phenylalanine. Sequences without an unambiguous match to a single V gene segment were excluded from the earlier analysis of over 500 of the donors. In an earlier analysis of 450 to 700 of the donors, V segments were called functional above 56.7% productive rearrangements and were called segregating when the between-donor standard deviation exceeded 5%. A statistical classification framework was developed to diagnose cytomegalovirus status using the catalog of TCR beta chain sequences. A later analysis assigned V and J genes by comparing TCR nucleotide sequences with IMGT/GENE-DB human TR gene sequences. Using the TCRdist pipeline, a later analysis assigned CDR3 sequences along with most-parsimonious VDJ recombination scenarios. In a later analysis, each TCR beta chain was defined by its CDR3 amino acid sequence together with its V-gene family, and reads without a unique V-gene family were excluded. As a way to deal with suspected cross-contamination and a sequencing artifact, a later analysis dropped roughly 620 nucleotide sequences that were highly shared and had low generation probability. For each public chain, a later analysis derived a clonal expansion index from normalized ranks of inferred template counts within each repertoire. A later analysis computed generation probabilities with a VDJ recombination model fitted to out-of-frame rearrangements, and checked the results against IGoR. Hypergeometric tests were used in a later analysis to score TCR-TCR, TCR-HLA and TCR-CMV co-occurrence, with a repertoire-size bias correction applied to the TCR pairs. False discovery rates were estimated in a later analysis by permuting HLA or CMV assignments 20 times. In a later analysis, co-occurring TCRs were grouped using DBSCAN, and TCRdist sequence similarity was added for clustering within HLA-allele-positive subsets. Repertoires with fewer than 30,000 or more than 120,000 public chains, plus five repertoires with anomalous nucleotide sharing, were excluded from co-occurrence clustering. In TCRdb, the immuneACCESS table is reduced to in-frame sequences with V and J assigned. These tables do not hold every clone; where another copy was compared, an unresolved V gene accounts for under half, and the others remain unexplained. The D gene and trimming were derived from the DNA, and the V and J assignments and clone size from that table. The sample table contains over 110,000 clones; only one count was recorded for 82% of them. Together, the top ten hold approximately 2.4% of the sample.

Notes on this clone: What this receptor recognizes is not known. A junction end diverges from the germline sequence, so it may reflect a read error. Distinct nucleotide sequences in the sample also encode this CDR3.

In total, just over 650 healthy bone marrow donors made up the cohort. Cohort members were all nominally healthy when sampled, although unrecorded immune exposures were likely present. The donor was CMV seronegative and belonged to the group of roughly 330 seronegative cohort members. Every donor gave a peripheral blood sample, and the peripheral blood mononuclear cells from that sample were used for TCR beta sequencing. The Qiagen DNeasy Blood Extraction Kit was used to extract genomic DNA from the blood cell samples. The CDR3, from cysteine to phenylalanine, totals 14 residues. Only CDR3 DNA is held: 42 bases, read in frame from base 1. According to the germline V gene (reference sequence), CDR1 reads SEHNR and CDR2 reads FQNEAQ.

The chain joins TRBV7-9 to TRBJ1-1; the D gene remains uncertain. Sequencing was performed on PBMCs. This receptor was taken from a male donor in good health and CMV-seronegative. The nucleotide sequence is given as TGTGCCAGCAGCTTAGGTTCCGGTGACACCGAAGCTTTCTTT. Its coded protein is CASSLGSGDTEAFF.